These 16 T cell receptor beta chains originate from one sample sequenced in a study of T cell clonality in common variable immunodeficiency. Using immunoSEQ multiplex PCR, the repertoire was profiled, and TCRdb retains in-frame clones only, with some absent. This sample comprises 35,000 to 45,000 clones, none seen once only. Sequenced: peripheral blood mononuclear cells. These receptors all come from a person aged 18 to 75 in good health.

There are many counts of this clone. The read comes to an end 3 residues before the CDR3 does, leaving the germline J gene to fill in the end. The chain recombines TRBV7-8 with TRBJ1-1; 9 positions agree with TRBD1. The CDR3 covers 15 residues. Germline trimming cut 0 bases from V and 4 bases from J; bases unmatched to any gene: 3. Looked up from germline, CDR1 is SGHVS and CDR2 is FQNEAQ. CDR3 region: CASSLADRGSTEAFF. The covered CDR3 bases are TGTGCCAGCAGCTTAGCCGACAGGGGGTCCACTGAA.

This clone showed up many times. The read is 3 residues too short to cover the CDR3 end, so that end is filled in from the germline J gene. The chain couples TRBV2 to TRBJ1-1; TRBD1 is a possible D gene (6 bases). Per the germline V gene, CDR1 is SNHLY and CDR2 is FYNNEI. CDR3 length equals 12 residues. The CDR3 protein is CASSEAAGAAFF. Incomplete CDR3 DNA: TGTGCCAGCAGTGAAGCAGCAGGGGCG.

This clone has more than one count but fewer than ten. The read terminates 3 residues before the CDR3 end, so the remaining end is supplied by the germline J gene. The chain uses TRBV7-9 and TRBJ1-2, with 8 bases identical to TRBD1. Per germline, CDR1 SEHNR and CDR2 FQNEAQ (reference sequence). The J segment lost 1 base and the V segment lost 4 bases, leaving 5 bases of the junction unmatched. The CDR3 extends over 15 amino acids. The CDR3 bases that were read are TGTGCCAGCAGCTCCGGGACAGGAAGTAACTATGGC. Its translation is CASSSGTGSNYG. The whole CDR3 sequence reads CASSSGTGSNYGYTF.

This clone was picked up a small number of times. The sequenced fragment ends 3 residues before the CDR3 boundary, so the rest is inferred from the germline J gene. The gene calls are TRBV7-6 and TRBJ2-2; TRBD1 matches 12 bases. The V gene's germline CDR1 is SGHVS and CDR2 FNYEAQ. CDR3 length: 18 amino acids. The sequenced part of the CDR3 DNA is TGTGCCAGCAGCCGCCTCCCGGGACAGGGGGCTTTTGCTGAAAAG. Protein product: CASSRLPGQGAFAEK. The CDR3 in full is CASSRLPGQGAFAEKLFF.

This clone was seen many times. The read finishes 3 residues shy of the CDR3 end, and the germline J gene is used to complete it. This rearrangement joins TRBV14 to TRBJ2-7, with D uncertain. Trimming stripped 4 bases from V and 1 base from J, with 11 bases between. The CDR3 length is 14 residues. Germline V gene sequence: CDR1 SGHDN, CDR2 FVKESK. This chain's CDR3 is CASSPLVTSYEQYF. Partial CDR3 DNA: TGTGCCAGCAGCCCTTTGGTTACTTCCTACGAG. The full variable domain, in which reference TRBV14 and TRBJ2-7 provide the parts outside the CDR3, is EAGVTQFPSHSVIEKGQTVTLRCDPISGHDNLYWYRRVMGKEIKFLLHFVKESKQDESGMPNNRFLAERTGGTYSTLKVQPAELEDSGVYFCASSPLVTSYEQYFGPGTRLTVT.

This clone was recorded at least ten times. The read ends 3 residues early relative to the CDR3; the germline J gene fills the gap. Distinct nucleotide sequences in the sample also encode this CDR3. The V call is TRBV5-1, the J call TRBJ1-2, with TRBD1 matching 10 bases. The CDR3 is 15 residues long. Per the germline V gene, CDR1 is SGHRS and CDR2 is YFSETQ. V lost 0 bases to trimming and J lost 6 bases; unmatched junction nucleotides: 5. This chain's CDR3 is CASSLEGQGSDGYTF. The CDR3 bases that were read are TGCGCCAGCAGCTTGGAGGGACAGGGGTCTGATGGC.

The sample holds many counts of this clone. The read gets to within 3 residues of the CDR3 end, and the germline J gene fills in the rest. The rearrangement links TRBV6-1 to TRBJ2-1; 10 bases agree with TRBD2. Trimming removed 3 bases from V and 6 bases from J; junction bases left unmatched: 5. The CDR3 loop spans 15 amino acids. The V gene's germline CDR1 is MNHNS and CDR2 SASEGT. This CDR3 reads CASSEEREGLNEQFF. The sequenced CDR3 bases are TGTGCCAGCAGTGAGGAGCGGGAGGGCCTCAATGAG.

This clone was seen many times. The CDR3 is cut off 3 residues early in the read; its end comes from the germline J gene. The chain uses TRBV5-1 and TRBJ2-2, with 8 positions matching TRBD2. Trimming at V came to 2 bases and at J to 4 bases, leaving 7 bases not matched to a gene. The CDR3 extends over 16 amino acids. Germline V gives CDR1 SGHRS, CDR2 YFSETQ. Partial CDR3 DNA: TGCGCCAGCAGCTTTAGCGGGGACCCGAGCACCGGGGAG. Translating it yields CASSFSGDPSTGE. The entire CDR3 sequence reads CASSFSGDPSTGELFF.

This clone was picked up many times. Read sequence stops 3 residues before the CDR3 end, and the germline J gene provides the missing end. V gene TRBV20-1 combines with J gene TRBJ1-2, with TRBD1 matching 7 bases. The CDR3 totals 15 residues. After removal of 6 bases from V and 6 bases from J, the junction contained 16 bases not matched to a gene. Germline lookup yields CDR1 DFQATT and CDR2 SNEGSKA (reference sequence). CDR3 loop: CSASAGGRVVDGYTF. Partial CDR3 DNA: TGCAGTGCGTCGGCAGGGGGAAGGGTAGTTGATGGC.

In its sample, this clone was seen many times. The DNA ends 3 residues before the CDR3 does, and the rest of the CDR3 is filled in from the germline J gene. Distinct nucleotide sequences in the sample also encode this CDR3. The chain uses TRBV6-4 and TRBJ1-6; weak D call: TRBD1 (6 bases). V lost 6 bases and J 4 bases, leaving 7 bases between the germline ends. CDR1 is MRHNA and CDR2 is SNTAGT in the germline V gene. This CDR3 spans 13 amino acids. The part of the CDR3 DNA that was read is TGTGCCAGCAGGCAGGGGTATAATTCACCC. Its protein product is CASRQGYNSP. The CDR3 reads in full as CASRQGYNSPLHF.

Ten or more counts support this clone. Sequencing ends 3 residues short of the CDR3 end; the germline J gene provides the rest. This chain uses TRBV2 with TRBJ2-1; possibly TRBD1 for D (6 bases). This CDR3 comprises 13 residues. Germline CDR1 and CDR2: SNHLY and FYNNEI. Trimming removed 6 bases at V and 4 bases at J, with 10 bases between. The CDR3 here is CASRGAFYNEQFF. Incomplete CDR3 DNA: TGTGCCAGCAGGGGGGCATTTTACAATGAG. Full variable domain (rest looked up from reference TRBV2 and TRBJ2-1): EPEVTQTPSHQVTQMGQEVILRCVPISNHLYFYWYRQILGQKVEFLVSFYNNEISEKSEIFDDQFSVERPDGSNFTLKIRSTKLEDSAMYFCASRGAFYNEQFFGPGTRLTVL.

This clone has a count of ten or more. The read gets to within 3 residues of the CDR3 end, and the germline J gene fills in the rest. The chain combines TRBV13 with TRBJ2-7; 7 bases match TRBD2. This CDR3 region has 15 residues. In germline, CDR1 is PRHDT, CDR2 FYEKMQ (reference sequence). Losses at the gene ends were 3 bases for V and 2 bases for J; bases not matched to a gene: 7. Partial CDR3 DNA: TGTGCCAGCAGCTTCGGAGCGGGGTCCCCCTACGAG. Its translation: CASSFGAGSPYE. The whole CDR3 sequence is CASSFGAGSPYEQYF. The full variable domain, its missing parts supplied by reference TRBV13 and TRBJ2-7, is AAGVIQSPRHLIKEKRETATLKCYPIPRHDTVYWYQQGPGQDPQFLISFYEKMQSDKGSIPDRFSAQQFSDYHSELNMSSLELGDSALYFCASSFGAGSPYEQYFGPGTRLTVT.

This clone was seen more than once but under ten times. The read terminates 3 residues ahead of where the CDR3 ends, so the germline J gene completes it. V usage is TRBV7-6 and J usage is TRBJ2-3, with D uncertain. Germline assignment: CDR1 SGHVS and CDR2 FNYEAQ. CDR3 length: 15 amino acids. The covered CDR3 bases are TGTGCCAGCAGCTTAAGTGGGCAAAACCAAGAGACG. Protein product: CASSLSGQNQET. The whole CDR3 region reads CASSLSGQNQETQYF.

This clone was seen many times. The read stops 3 residues short of the end of the CDR3; the missing end is completed from the germline J gene. This chain uses TRBV18 with TRBJ2-1, with 7 positions matching TRBD2. Germline CDR1 KGHSH, CDR2 LQKENI. The CDR3 is made up of 17 amino acids. V lost 0 bases and J lost 4; bases outside the gene matches: 9. The DNA read from the CDR3 is TGTGCCAGCTCACCACCTATTGCACTAGCGACTTACAATGAG. As protein: CASSPPIALATYNE. The CDR3 reads in full as CASSPPIALATYNEQFF.

This clone has a count of ten or more. The read ends 3 residues before the CDR3 terminus; that terminus is restored from the germline J gene. The rearrangement uses TRBV9 and TRBJ2-3; TRBD2 agrees at 9 bases. The CDR3 totals 15 residues. V shed 0 bases, J shed 3 bases, and the junction held 2 bases outside the gene matches. Germline V CDR1 and CDR2: SGDLS, YYNGEE. The CDR3 protein is CASSVVSGRTDTQYF. CDR3 DNA, as far as it was read: TGTGCCAGCAGCGTAGTTAGCGGGAGAACAGATACG. Full variable domain (missing parts from reference TRBV9 and TRBJ2-3): DSGVTQTPKHLITATGQRVTLRCSPRSGDLSVYWYQQSLDQGLQFLIQYYNGEERAKGNILERFSAQQFPDLHSELNLSSLELGDSALYFCASSVVSGRTDTQYFGPGTRLTVL.

This clone has at least ten counts. The read comes to an end 3 residues before the CDR3 does, leaving the germline J gene to fill in the end. The chain links TRBV19 to TRBJ2-7; 10 nucleotides agree with TRBD1. This CDR3 has 15 amino acids. Germline CDR1 reads LNHDA; CDR2 reads SQIVND (reference sequence). J gave up 2 bases and V 6 bases, and 7 bases lay outside the gene matches. Partial CDR3 DNA: TGTGCCAGTAGCGCGGGACAGGGGCCCACCTACGAG. The encoded protein is CASSAGQGPTYE. The entire CDR3 protein is CASSAGQGPTYEQYF.